This TCR beta chain came from a study of OX40 agonist ivuxolimab in advanced cancers. Blood got drawn at baseline, again on cycle 4 day 1, and then on cycle 7 day 1. Only in-frame clones appear in the TCRdb table, and some are missing; sequencing was by immunoSEQ multiplex PCR. The sample records some 86,000 clones, roughly 88% being singletons. This TCR came from an adult with an advanced solid tumor such as melanoma, head and neck, liver or kidney cancer. Specimen: CD4+ or CD8+ T cells sorted from blood, collected in a trial of the OX40 agonist ivuxolimab.

CDR3 loop: CASSSRVGETQYF. The CDR3 nucleotides read TGTGCCAGCAGCTCCAGGGTCGGAGAGACCCAGTACTTC. The chain joins TRBV5-4 to TRBJ2-5; a weak D match, TRBD1 (5 bases). V shed 3 bases and J shed 4 bases, with 10 bases lying between them. Germline V gives CDR1 SGHNT, CDR2 YYREEE (reference sequence). This CDR3 has 13 amino acids.